This entry concerns a single T cell receptor (beta chain). With 60 Vbeta and 13 Jbeta primers, the PCR was carried out. The assay was immunoSEQ multiplex PCR, and TCRdb's table has in-frame clones only and misses some. Here the sample spans more than 110,000 clones, approximately 79% being singletons. The CDR3 is made up of 16 amino acids. V dropped 3 bases and J dropped 7; count of bases not matched to a gene: 11. Germline assignment: CDR1 SGDLS and CDR2 YYNGEE. The data originate from a study of cytomegalovirus exposure and HLA in healthy donors. The receptor's source is a man between 18 and 35 years old in good health and CMV-seronegative. The specimen sequenced was PBMCs. This chain links TRBV9 with TRBJ1-5; the match to TRBD1 covers 9 bases. The CDR3 bases are TGTGCCAGCAGCGCCTCGAGGGGACAGGGACACCAGCCCCAGCATTTT. Translating it yields CASSASRGQGHQPQHF.